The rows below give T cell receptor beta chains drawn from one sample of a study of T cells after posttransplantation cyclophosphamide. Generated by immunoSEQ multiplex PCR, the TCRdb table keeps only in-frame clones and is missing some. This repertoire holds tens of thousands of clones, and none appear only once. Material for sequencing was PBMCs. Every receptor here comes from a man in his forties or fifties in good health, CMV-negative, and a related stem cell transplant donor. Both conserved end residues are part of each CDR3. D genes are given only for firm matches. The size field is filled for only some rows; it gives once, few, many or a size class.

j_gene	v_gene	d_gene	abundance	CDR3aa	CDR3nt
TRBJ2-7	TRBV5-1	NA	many	CASSLGQGLSYEQYF	TGCGCCAGCAGCTTGGGGCAGGGGCTCTCCTACGAGCAGTACTTC
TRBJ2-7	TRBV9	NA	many	CASSPTWGPSYEQYF	TGTGCCAGCAGCCCTACCTGGGGGCCCTCCTACGAGCAGTACTTC
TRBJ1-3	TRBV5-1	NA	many	CASSSVPSGNTIYF	TGCGCCAGCAGCTCGGTCCCCTCTGGAAACACCATATATTTT
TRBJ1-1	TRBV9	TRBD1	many	CASGQGSNTEAFF	TGTGCCAGCGGACAGGGTTCGAACACTGAAGCTTTCTTT
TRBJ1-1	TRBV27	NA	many	CASSLQGLTEAFF	TGTGCCAGCAGTTTACAGGGGCTCACTGAAGCTTTCTTT
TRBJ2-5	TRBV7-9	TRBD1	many	CASRQGVTETQYF	TGTGCCAGCCGGCAGGGGGTAACGGAGACCCAGTACTTC
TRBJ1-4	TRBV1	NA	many	CTSSQLSDSSNEKLFF	TGCACCAGCAGCCAGTTATCGGACAGCTCTAATGAAAAACTGTTTTTT
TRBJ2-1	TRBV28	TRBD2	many	CASSPAGGGNEQFF	TGTGCCAGCAGTCCGGCGGGAGGGGGTAATGAGCAGTTCTTC
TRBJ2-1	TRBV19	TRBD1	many	CASSVTGGNEQFF	TGTGCCAGTAGTGTAACAGGGGGCAATGAGCAGTTCTTC
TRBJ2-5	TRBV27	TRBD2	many	CASSSGGLNQETQYF	TGTGCCAGCAGTTCCGGGGGACTAAACCAAGAGACCCAGTACTTC
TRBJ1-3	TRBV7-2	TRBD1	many	CASSFLPGQSFSGNTIYF	TGTGCCAGCAGCTTTCTTCCGGGACAGAGCTTCTCTGGAAACACCATATATTTT
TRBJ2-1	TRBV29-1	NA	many	CSVEESSRYNEQFF	TGCAGCGTTGAAGAATCTAGTCGTTACAATGAGCAGTTCTTC
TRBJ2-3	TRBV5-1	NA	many	CASSLLRGTDTQYF	TGCGCCAGCAGCTTGTTGCGAGGCACAGATACGCAGTATTTT
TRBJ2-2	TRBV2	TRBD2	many	CASSRLAGGPRFF	TGTGCCAGCAGTCGATTAGCGGGAGGGCCTCGCTTTTTT
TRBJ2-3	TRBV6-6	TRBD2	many	CASRASGSILDTQYF	TGTGCCAGCAGGGCTAGCGGGAGTATCTTAGATACGCAGTATTTT
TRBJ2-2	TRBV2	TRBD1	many	CASKDRFDGELFF	TGTGCCAGCAAGGACAGGTTCGACGGGGAGCTGTTTTTT
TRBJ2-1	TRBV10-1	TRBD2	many	CASSEVLAGYNEQFF	TGCGCCAGCAGTGAGGTGCTAGCGGGGTACAATGAGCAGTTCTTC
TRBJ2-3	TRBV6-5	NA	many	CASSYGAASGTQYF	TGTGCCAGCAGTTACGGTGCGGCATCCGGGACGCAGTATTTT
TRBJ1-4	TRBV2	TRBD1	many	CASSRIQGAAEKLFF	TGTGCCAGCAGTAGGATACAGGGGGCAGCTGAAAAACTGTTTTTT
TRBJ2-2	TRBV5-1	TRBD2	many	CASSLSPSGGGTGELFF	TGCGCCAGCAGCTTGTCGCCTAGCGGGGGGGGAACCGGGGAGCTGTTTTTT
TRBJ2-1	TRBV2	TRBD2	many	CASSEREDNEQFF	TGTGCCAGCAGCGAGCGGGAGGACAATGAGCAGTTCTTC
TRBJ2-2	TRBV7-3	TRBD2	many	CASSPSTGGGELFF	TGTGCCAGCAGCCCTAGCACGGGGGGCGGGGAGCTGTTTTTT
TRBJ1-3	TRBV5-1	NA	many	CASSLSPSSGNTIYF	TGCGCCAGCAGCTTATCTCCGAGCTCTGGAAACACCATATATTTT
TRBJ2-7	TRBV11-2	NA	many	CASSPASGYEYF	TGTGCCAGCAGCCCCGCAAGCGGTTACGAGTACTTC
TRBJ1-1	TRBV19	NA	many	CASSMGRAGENTEAFF	TGTGCCAGTAGTATGGGAAGGGCGGGGGAGAACACTGAAGCTTTCTTT
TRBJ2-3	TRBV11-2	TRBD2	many	CASSFMNSGGATDTQYF	TGTGCCAGCAGCTTTATGAATAGCGGGGGGGCAACAGATACGCAGTATTTT
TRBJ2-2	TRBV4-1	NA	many	CASSQEKGGATGELFF	TGCGCCAGCAGCCAAGAGAAAGGGGGTGCCACCGGGGAGCTGTTTTTT
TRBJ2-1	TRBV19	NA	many	CASNKGGGSYNEQFF	TGTGCCAGTAATAAAGGGGGGGGATCCTACAATGAGCAGTTCTTC
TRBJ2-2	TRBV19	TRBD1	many	CASIPFGTGRTGELFF	TGTGCCAGCATCCCATTCGGGACAGGGCGAACCGGGGAGCTGTTTTTT
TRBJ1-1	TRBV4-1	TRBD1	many	CASSQDPGGRAEAFF	TGCGCCAGCAGCCAAGACCCAGGGGGCAGGGCTGAAGCTTTCTTT
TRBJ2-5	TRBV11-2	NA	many	CASSLDNREYF	TGTGCCAGCAGCTTAGATAATAGAGAGTACTTC
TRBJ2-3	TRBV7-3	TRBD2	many	CASSLGSSGGAGTQYF	TGTGCCAGCAGCTTAGGGTCGAGCGGGGGGGCGGGTACGCAGTATTTT
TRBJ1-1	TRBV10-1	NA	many	CASSVNLRGTEAFF	TGCGCCAGCAGTGTCAACCTAAGGGGCACTGAAGCTTTCTTT
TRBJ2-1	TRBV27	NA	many	CASSIASDRPDNEQFF	TGTGCCAGCAGTATAGCTAGCGACCGCCCGGACAATGAGCAGTTCTTC
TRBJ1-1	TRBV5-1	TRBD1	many	CASSTDRGTEAFF	TGCGCCAGCAGCACGGACAGGGGCACTGAAGCTTTCTTT
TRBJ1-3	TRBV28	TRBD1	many	CASSFRDRLLIYF	TGTGCCAGCAGTTTCAGGGACAGACTACTCATATATTTT
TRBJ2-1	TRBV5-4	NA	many	CASSLAVSSYNEQFF	TGTGCCAGCAGCTTGGCGGTTAGCTCCTACAATGAGCAGTTCTTC
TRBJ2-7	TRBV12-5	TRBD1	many	CASGIRGQETYEQYF	TGTGCTAGTGGTATTAGGGGACAGGAGACCTACGAGCAGTACTTC
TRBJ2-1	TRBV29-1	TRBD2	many	CSVGPSTSEPFDEQFF	TGCAGCGTTGGCCCCTCGACTAGCGAGCCCTTTGATGAGCAGTTCTTC
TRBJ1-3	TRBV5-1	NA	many	CASSLTQTTAQDPIYF	TGCGCCAGCAGCTTGACCCAGACGACAGCTCAGGACCCCATATATTTT
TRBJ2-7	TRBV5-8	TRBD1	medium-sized	CASSLGTGTYEQYF	TGTGCCAGCAGCTTGGGGACAGGGACCTACGAGCAGTACTTC
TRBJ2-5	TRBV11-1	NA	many	CASSSTSWPSQETQYF	TGTGCCAGCAGCTCCACGTCGTGGCCTAGCCAAGAGACCCAGTACTTC
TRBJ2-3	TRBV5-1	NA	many	CASSLAQLVDTQYF	TGCGCCAGCAGCTTGGCTCAGCTAGTAGATACGCAGTATTTT
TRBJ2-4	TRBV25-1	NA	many	CASSEVGQGRNIQYF	TGTGCCAGCAGTGAGGTGGGGCAGGGCAGAAACATTCAGTACTTC
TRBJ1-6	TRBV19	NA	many	CASSPQGRHNSPLHF	TGTGCCAGTAGTCCACAGGGTAGACATAATTCACCCCTCCACTTT
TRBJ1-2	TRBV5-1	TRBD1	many	CASSPYTGERGYTF	TGCGCCAGCAGCCCTTACACAGGGGAGAGGGGCTACACCTTC
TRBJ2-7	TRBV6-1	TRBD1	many	CASSRQGYEQYF	TGTGCCAGCAGTCGACAGGGCTACGAGCAGTACTTC
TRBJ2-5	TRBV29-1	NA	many	CSILAEQETQYF	TGCAGCATATTAGCGGAACAAGAGACCCAGTACTTC
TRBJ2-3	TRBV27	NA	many	CASAQATSTDTQYF	TGTGCCAGCGCGCAAGCGACTAGCACAGATACGCAGTATTTT
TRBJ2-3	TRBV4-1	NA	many	CASRERSNADTQYF	TGCGCCAGCAGAGAGAGAAGCAATGCAGATACGCAGTATTTT
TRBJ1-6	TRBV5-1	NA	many	CASSSRELADNSPLHF	TGCGCCAGCAGCTCGAGAGAGTTAGCCGATAATTCACCCCTCCACTTT
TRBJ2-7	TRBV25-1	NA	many	CASSESTAKGDEQYF	TGTGCCAGCAGTGAATCGACTGCGAAGGGAGACGAGCAGTACTTC
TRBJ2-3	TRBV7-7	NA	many	CASSPTSTDTQYF	TGTGCTAGCAGCCCCACTAGCACAGATACGCAGTATTTT
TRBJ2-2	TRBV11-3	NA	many	CASSLEYRETGELFF	TGTGCCAGCAGCTTAGAATACCGGGAAACCGGGGAGCTGTTTTTT
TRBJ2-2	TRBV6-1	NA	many	CASSALARTGELFF	TGTGCCAGCTCGGCTCTAGCGAGGACCGGGGAGCTGTTTTTT
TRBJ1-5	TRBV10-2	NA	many	CASSSQGNQPQHF	TGCGCCAGCAGTTCACAGGGTAATCAGCCCCAGCATTTT
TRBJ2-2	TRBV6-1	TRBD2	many	CASRRTSVATGELFF	TGTGCCAGCAGAAGGACTAGCGTAGCCACCGGGGAGCTGTTTTTT
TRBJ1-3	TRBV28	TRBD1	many	CASSSPDRAGNTIYF	TGTGCCAGCAGTTCCCCCGACAGGGCTGGAAACACCATATATTTT
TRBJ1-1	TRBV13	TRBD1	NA	CASSLGDRGSGTEALF	TGTGCCAGCAGCTTAGGGGACAGGGGGTCGGGCACTGAAGCTCTCTTT
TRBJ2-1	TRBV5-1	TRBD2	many	CASSPPLAGVGNEQFF	TGCGCCAGCAGCCCCCCGCTAGCGGGAGTAGGGAATGAGCAGTTCTTC